A selection of T cell receptor beta chains follows, all from one sample in a study of molecular identifiers for immune sequencing clone quantification. Each CDR3 protein is one row after TCRdb ran MiXCR on the PCR reads. The table includes under 800,000 distinct CDR3 sequences, around 25% detected once. The specimen sequenced was naive CD8+ T cells from blood, with Jurkat cell RNA spiked in. The receptors were gathered from a human donor in good health. Some libraries in this study had Jurkat cell RNA spiked in. Each CDR3 is given with its conserved first and last residue. A D gene is named only where the DNA matches it firmly. Size is stated for part of the rows, as once, few or many counts, or as a class when the clone is expanded.

d_gene | j_gene | abundance | v_gene | CDR3aa | CDR3nt
TRBD1 | TRBJ1-2 | many | TRBV5-1 | CASSLETGGGAYGYTF | TGCGCCAGCAGCTTGGAGACAGGGGGCGGCGCCTATGGCTACACCTTC
TRBD1 | TRBJ2-6 | many | TRBV7-9 | CASSSLEGQGNPSGANVLTF | TGTGCCAGCAGCTCACTAGAGGGACAGGGAAACCCCTCTGGGGCCAACGTCCTGACTTTC
NA | TRBJ1-4 | many | TRBV6-6 | CASTDPTTNEKLFF | TGTGCCAGCACCGACCCAACAACTAATGAAAAACTGTTTTTT
NA | TRBJ1-5 | many | TRBV5-6 | CASSLGRGPNQPQHF | TGTGCCAGCAGCTTGGGAAGGGGACCCAATCAGCCCCAGCATTTT
NA | TRBJ2-3 | NA | TRBV9 | CASSRTGEAQTFTDTQYF | TGTGCCAGCAGCCGTACAGGGGAGGCCCAGACCTTCACAGATACGCAGTATTTT
TRBD2 | TRBJ2-1 | few | TRBV27 | CASSQLAGGGEQFF | TGTGCCAGCAGTCAACTAGCGGGGGGGGGCGAGCAGTTCTTC
NA | TRBJ2-2 | many | TRBV9 | CASSVGASNTGELFF | TGTGCCAGCAGCGTAGGGGCCAGTAACACCGGGGAGCTGTTTTTT
TRBD2 | TRBJ2-1 | NA | TRBV6-5 | CASTHGTSGLAEQFF | TGTGCCAGCACCCATGGGACTAGCGGGTTGGCTGAGCAGTTCTTC
TRBD1 | TRBJ1-5 | few | TRBV7-2 | CASSRTGAQPQHF | TGTGCCAGCAGCCGGACAGGGGCTCAGCCCCAGCATTTT
NA | TRBJ1-5 | many | TRBV6-6 | CATSTYSNQPQHF | TGTGCCACCAGCACTTATAGCAATCAGCCCCAGCATTTT
NA | TRBJ2-7 | NA | TRBV7-9 | CASSLVRERISYEQYF | TGTGCCAGCAGCTTAGTTAGGGAGCGTATCTCCTACGAGCAGTACTTC
NA | TRBJ1-2 | NA | TRBV29-1 | CGVELIYGYTF | TGCGGCGTTGAACTGATCTATGGCTACACCTTC
TRBD2 | TRBJ2-3 | few | TRBV2 | CASSGQRWEGSTDTQYF | TGTGCCAGCAGTGGGCAAAGGTGGGAGGGGAGCACAGATACGCAGTATTTT
NA | TRBJ2-4 | NA | TRBV6-5 | CASSSGQGYAQSF | TGTGCCAGCAGTTCCGGTCAGGGGTACGCGCAGTCCTTC
NA | TRBJ2-7 | NA | TRBV19 | CASSNARGYEQYF | TGTGCCAGTAGTAACGCGAGGGGCTACGAGCAGTACTTC
NA | TRBJ2-7 | NA | TRBV7-9 | CASSPPAGQVSSYEQYF | TGTGCCAGCAGCCCCCCTGCGGGGCAGGTCAGCTCCTACGAGCAGTACTTC
TRBD1 | TRBJ1-4 | many | TRBV7-2 | CASSSTTGATGEKLFF | TGTGCCAGCAGCTCCACGACAGGGGCCACGGGTGAAAAACTGTTTTTT
NA | TRBJ2-7 | few | TRBV28 | CASSPPWGSGYNSEQYF | TGTGCCAGCAGTCCACCCTGGGGGTCAGGTTACAACTCCGAGCAGTACTTC
NA | TRBJ2-1 | NA | TRBV30 | CAWIPTGTSYNEQFF | TGTGCCTGGATACCGACAGGCACCTCCTACAATGAGCAGTTCTTC
NA | TRBJ1-2 | once | TRBV27 | CASSLRGSDNGYTF | TGTGCCAGCAGTTTGCGGGGCTCAGACAATGGCTACACCTTC
TRBD2 | TRBJ2-3 | NA | TRBV20-1 | CSARSSGGLGTDTQYF | TGCAGTGCTAGGTCTAGCGGGGGGCTCGGCACAGATACGCAGTATTTT
TRBD1 | TRBJ1-2 | NA | TRBV4-3 | CASSQDPSGGGYVYTF | TGCGCCAGCAGCCAAGATCCCTCAGGGGGCGGCTATGTCTACACCTTC
TRBD2 | TRBJ2-3 | many | TRBV28 | CASSSPGLAGEDTDTQYF | TGTGCCAGCAGTTCACCTGGGCTAGCGGGAGAGGACACAGATACGCAGTATTTT
NA | TRBJ1-5 | NA | TRBV5-8 | CASSHVLYGQPQHF | TGTGCCAGCAGCCATGTGCTGTACGGTCAGCCCCAGCATTTT
NA | TRBJ2-5 | NA | TRBV30 | CAWRPRGFETQYF | TGTGCCTGGAGACCCCGAGGCTTCGAGACCCAGTACTTC
NA | TRBJ1-1 | many | TRBV20-1 | CSARDKENTEAFF | TGCAGTGCTAGAGATAAGGAGAACACTGAAGCTTTCTTT
NA | TRBJ2-3 | many | TRBV6-5 | CASSKTGSDTQYF | TGTGCCAGCAGTAAAACAGGGTCAGATACGCAGTATTTT
TRBD1 | TRBJ2-7 | few | TRBV30 | CAWRGTGSYEQYF | TGTGCCTGGAGAGGGACAGGATCCTACGAGCAGTACTTC
NA | TRBJ2-2 | NA | TRBV5-1 | CASSLDGLPGELFF | TGCGCCAGCAGCTTGGATGGGCTTCCCGGGGAGCTGTTTTTT
TRBD1 | TRBJ1-3 | NA | TRBV4-1 | CASSPGTGAARNTIYF | TGCGCCAGCAGCCCCGGGACAGGGGCGGCTAGAAACACCATATATTTT
NA | TRBJ1-1 | NA | TRBV6-5 | CASSYSTGLEAFF | TGTGCCAGCAGTTACTCCACAGGGTTGGAAGCTTTCTTT
NA | TRBJ1-2 | many | TRBV2 | CASMDGNYGYTF | TGTGCCAGCATGGATGGGAACTATGGCTACACCTTC
TRBD1 | TRBJ2-1 | NA | TRBV6-2/TRBV6-3 | CASSLPTWQGAIEQFF | TGTGCCAGCAGTCTCCCCACGTGGCAGGGGGCTATTGAGCAGTTCTTC
NA | TRBJ1-1 | many | TRBV7-9 | CASSPQGNTEAFF | TGTGCCAGCAGCCCCCAGGGGAACACTGAAGCTTTCTTT
NA | TRBJ2-6 | NA | TRBV7-9 | CASPHWANVLTF | TGTGCCAGCCCCCACTGGGCCAACGTCCTGACTTTC
NA | TRBJ2-7 | many | TRBV29-1 | CSVVDGSYEQYF | TGCAGCGTTGTTGACGGATCCTACGAGCAGTACTTC
NA | TRBJ1-5 | many | TRBV4-1 | CASSQDRALSNQPQHF | TGCGCCAGCAGCCAAGACAGGGCCCTCAGCAATCAGCCCCAGCATTTT
NA | TRBJ1-1 | many | TRBV9 | CASSVATIMNTEAFF | TGTGCCAGCAGCGTAGCTACGATTATGAACACTGAAGCTTTCTTT
NA | TRBJ1-6 | few | TRBV19 | CASRTGNSPLHF | TGTGCCAGTAGGACAGGAAATTCACCCCTCCACTTT
NA | TRBJ2-7 | many | TRBV7-3 | CASSLSRSGYYEQYF | TGTGCCAGCAGCTTAAGCCGGTCGGGTTACTACGAGCAGTACTTC
TRBD2 | TRBJ2-7 | NA | TRBV7-2 | CASRLISGSNEQYF | TGTGCCAGCAGGTTAATTAGCGGGAGTAACGAGCAGTACTTC